The clone carrying this TCR beta chain came up many times. Researchers took RNA transcripts and amplified the TCR beta CDR3 regions from them. During a first-round RT-PCR of the TCR CDR3, the HTBI primer set was used. In TCRdb, the multiplex PCR reads were re-called with MiXCR into one record per CDR3 protein. The sample has 550,000 to 700,000 distinct CDR3 sequences, around 15% seen once. Germline V lookup: CDR1 MNHEY, CDR2 SVGAGI. CDR3 length: 13 residues. Losses at the gene ends were 2 bases for V and 7 bases for J; bases not matched to a gene: 4. This sample is part of a study of T cells in Graves' hyperthyroidism and ophthalmopathy.

The TCR sequence derives from a woman aged 35 to 49 with Graves' ophthalmopathy. Specimen: blood. The chain has TRBV6-5 and TRBJ2-7; TRBD2 aligns across 8 bases. The CDR3 loop is CASSYPGTREQYF. CDR3 in DNA: TGTGCCAGCAGTTACCCGGGGACTAGGGAGCAGTACTTC.